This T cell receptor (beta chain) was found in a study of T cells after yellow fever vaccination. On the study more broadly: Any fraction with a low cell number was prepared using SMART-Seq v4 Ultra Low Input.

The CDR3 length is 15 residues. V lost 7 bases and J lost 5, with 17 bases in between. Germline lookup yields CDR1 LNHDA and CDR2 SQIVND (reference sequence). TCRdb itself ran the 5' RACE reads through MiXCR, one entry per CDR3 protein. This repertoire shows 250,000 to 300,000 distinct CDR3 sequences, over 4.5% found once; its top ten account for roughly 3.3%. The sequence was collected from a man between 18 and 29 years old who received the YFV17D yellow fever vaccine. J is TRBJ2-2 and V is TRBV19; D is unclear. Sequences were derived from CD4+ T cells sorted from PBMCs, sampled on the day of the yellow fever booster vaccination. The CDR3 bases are TGTGCCAGTACGTTCGCGCAACGGTGGACCGGGGAGCTGTTTTTT. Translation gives CASTFAQRWTGELFF. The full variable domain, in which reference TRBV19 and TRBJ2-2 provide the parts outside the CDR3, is DGGITQSPKYLFRKEGQNVTLSCEQNLNHDAMYWYRQDPGQGLRLIYYSQIVNDFQKGDIAEGYSVSREKKESFPLTVTSAQKNPTAFYLCASTFAQRWTGELFFGEGSRLTVL.